This T cell receptor (beta chain) was sequenced in a study of CD8 T cells in ankylosing spondylitis. Study outcomes and limitations: Ankylosing spondylitis blood appeared to be characterized by a TCR beta motif of fewer than ten highly homologous variants.

This clonotype was seen ten or more times. The antigen remains unidentified. CDR3 length: 14 residues. V lost 6 bases and J lost 4, with 13 bases in between. MiXCR, run by TCRdb on the 5' RACE reads, gives a single entry per CDR3 protein. Counted here are under 250,000 distinct CDR3 sequences, 7% to 8% occurring once; the ten biggest clones make up 14%. The chain links TRBV12-3 or TRBV12-4 to TRBJ1-5; D is unresolved. The sequence was collected from a male donor with ankylosing spondylitis. The sequencing input was blood, either unsorted or a sorted T cell fraction (not recorded which). The CDR3 here is CASSTNPGNQPQHF. The DNA for the CDR3 is TGTGCCAGCAGCACCAATCCGGGAAATCAGCCCCAGCATTTT.